Presented here are 8 T cell receptor beta chains from one specimen sequenced in a study of cytomegalovirus exposure and HLA in healthy donors. Use of 60 Vbeta and 13 Jbeta primers characterized the PCR. Sequenced by immunoSEQ multiplex PCR; TCRdb stores in-frame clones only, minus some. The sample includes approximately 95,000 clones, around 81% of them seen just once. The source material was PBMCs. Source of these receptors: a woman in her 70s in good health and CMV-seropositive.

The chain couples TRBV7-2 to TRBJ1-1; 7 nucleotides agree with TRBD1. The ends lost 5 bases at V and 1 base at J; junction bases unmatched: 7. The CDR3 has 15 residues. Germline V lookup: CDR1 SGHTA, CDR2 FQGNSA. This chain's CDR3 is CASSLRGPPNTEAFF. The CDR3 DNA follows: TGTGCCAGCAGCCTTAGGGGGCCTCCGAACACTGAAGCTTTCTTT.

This chain uses TRBV4-2 with TRBJ2-7, with 9 bases aligning to TRBD1. The CDR3 runs to 15 residues. Per the germline V gene, CDR1 is LGHNA and CDR2 is YNFKEQ. The V and J ends lost 3 bases and 2 bases, in that order; junction bases with no gene match: 5. CDR3 amino acids: CASSQDRDRAYEQYF. CDR3 DNA: TGTGCCAGCAGCCAGGACCGGGACAGGGCCTACGAGCAGTACTTC.

DNA of the CDR3: TGTGCCAGCAGGATGGGGAGCTCTGGAAACACCATATATTTT. This codes for CASRMGSSGNTIYF. The rearrangement uses TRBV25-1 and TRBJ1-3; D unresolved. Trimming removed 6 bases at V and 0 bases at J, with 9 bases between. Germline loops: CDR1 MGHDK, CDR2 SYGVNS. The CDR3 has 14 amino acids.

The chain employs TRBV10-1 and TRBJ2-4, with TRBD1 as a possible D gene (6 bases). Between the trimmed V and J ends, which lost 6 bases and 0 bases, there was a span of 15 bases. CDR1 WNHNN and CDR2 SYGVQD come from the germline V gene (reference sequence). This CDR3 is 16 amino acids long. The CDR3 sequence is CASRPGARGAKNIQYF. Here the CDR3 DNA reads TGCGCCAGCAGGCCAGGGGCCCGGGGAGCCAAAAACATTCAGTACTTC.

The chain couples TRBV18 to TRBJ1-1; D ambiguous. The V and J ends lost 8 bases and 3 bases respectively, with 19 bases between them. This CDR3 comprises 15 residues. Germline-derived CDR1 and CDR2 are KGHSH and LQKENI. The CDR3 reads CASTPFLGADTEAFF. DNA for the CDR3: TGTGCCAGCACCCCCTTTTTGGGCGCCGACACTGAAGCTTTCTTT.

The rearrangement joins TRBV7-9 to TRBJ2-1; 9 bases align to TRBD2. V dropped 2 bases and J dropped 7; count of bases not matched to a gene: 9. This CDR3 contains 16 residues. CDR1 is SEHNR and CDR2 is FQNEAQ in the germline V gene (reference sequence). CDR3 residues: CASSLIHLAGKNEQFF. In DNA form, the CDR3 reads TGTGCCAGCAGCTTAATCCACCTAGCGGGAAAAAATGAGCAGTTCTTC.

The CDR3 reads CASSIGGTGGQTQYF. CDR3 sequence (DNA): TGTGCCAGTAGTATAGGGGGGACAGGGGGGCAGACCCAGTACTTC. The chain employs TRBV19 and TRBJ2-5; 11 bases fit TRBD1. V trimming: 1 base; J trimming: 6 bases; junction bases outside the gene matches: 4. Per the germline V gene, CDR1 is LNHDA and CDR2 is SQIVND (reference sequence). This CDR3 has 15 amino acids.

This clone was found once. J is TRBJ2-5 and V is TRBV7-2, with D unresolved. The ends were cut back, 0 bases at V and 5 bases at J, with 10 bases in the middle. This CDR3 is built from 14 residues. Germline CDR1 SGHTA, CDR2 FQGNSA. Here the CDR3 reads CASSLATLMETQYF. The CDR3 DNA is TGTGCCAGCAGCTTAGCTACCCTAATGGAGACCCAGTACTTC.